This entry is about one T cell receptor (beta chain). The target antigen is unknown. Sequencing was performed with immunoSEQ multiplex PCR; in TCRdb, only in-frame clones are kept and a portion is missing. This table has about 6,700 clones, about 74% appearing once. The data belong to a study of PD-1 blockade in classical Hodgkin lymphoma. General study results and limits: Reports indicated that newly diagnosed patients had lower baseline TCR diversity than healthy donors did. No one has yet defined what causes the repertoire differences, which may be disease activity or prior therapy. Patients starting nivolumab less than 1 year after ASCT had lower diversity and were excluded from later analyses.

Stated time point: cycle 4 day 1 (C4D1), after 5 to 7 weeks of nivolumab. Patients all relapsed after autologous stem cell transplantation, and there was variation in brentuximab vedotin exposure. There are 15 residues in the CDR3. Trimming removed 6 bases at V and 3 bases at J, with 17 bases between. In germline, CDR1 is LNHDA, CDR2 SQIVND (reference sequence). The receptor's source is a human donor with classical Hodgkin lymphoma. The chain carries TRBV19 and TRBJ1-2, with D perhaps matching TRBD1 (5 bases). The input for sequencing was peripheral blood mononuclear cells (PBMCs), taken before the fourth cycle of nivolumab. DNA for the CDR3: TGTGCCAGTAGGTCTCTCCAGGGAGGGGACTATGGCTACACCTTC. Its protein product is CASRSLQGGDYGYTF.